The next 27 T cell receptor beta chains were all read from a single sample in a study of blood T cells in healthy people across ages. Sample-barcoded 5' priming and a J-beta primer mix drove a second PCR of about 7 to 11 cycles. TCRdb reprocessed the 5' RACE reads with MiXCR, giving one entry per CDR3 protein. The repertoire holds 650,000 to 950,000 distinct CDR3 sequences, with around 42% as singletons. The sequenced material came from blood. These receptors were taken from a man aged 60 to 69 in good health.

This clonotype turned up a few times. The chain links TRBV28 to TRBJ2-3; a weak D match, TRBD1 (5 bases). V was shortened by 7 bases and J by 6 bases, with 20 bases between the two germline ends. Per germline, CDR1 MDHEN and CDR2 SYDVKM. CDR3 length equals 15 residues. The CDR3 reads CASTLMSGARDTQYF. The CDR3 DNA is TGTGCCAGCACCCTCATGTCTGGGGCTCGGGATACGCAGTATTTT.

The chain links TRBV12-3 or TRBV12-4 to TRBJ2-1; tentative D call: TRBD2 (6 bases). The CDR3 spans 13 residues. V was pared by 5 bases and J by 6 bases, with 11 bases between. CDR3: CASSVEAGNEQFF. CDR3 DNA: TGTGCCAGCAGTGTAGAAGCGGGCAATGAGCAGTTCTTC.

This rearrangement joins TRBV12-3 or TRBV12-4 to TRBJ1-2; D call uncertain. The CDR3 totals 13 residues. The V gene lost 4 bases and the J gene lost 3 bases, with 9 bases spanning the gap. CDR3 protein: CASSSRHDYGYTF. The CDR3 DNA reads TGTGCCAGCAGTTCGAGACACGACTATGGCTACACCTTC.

CDR3 DNA sequence: TGTGCCAGCATCCTCTCGGGAGCGCGAGCAGATACGCAGTATTTT. Amino acids: CASILSGARADTQYF. V usage is TRBV28 and J usage is TRBJ2-3; a weak D match, TRBD2 (6 bases). The germline gives CDR1 MDHEN, CDR2 SYDVKM. Trimming stripped 7 bases from V and 4 bases from J, with 18 bases between. The CDR3 length is 15 residues.

CDR3 in DNA: TGCGCCAGCAGTATTCCCGAGGGGACAGAGGGGTTGGAAAAACTGTTTTTT. This codes for CASSIPEGTEGLEKLFF. This chain joins TRBV5-1 and TRBJ1-4; 7 nucleotides match TRBD1. Trimming took 5 bases from V and 8 from J; bases not matched to a gene: 18. Looked up from germline, CDR1 is SGHRS and CDR2 is YFSETQ. The CDR3 runs to 17 residues.

The gene calls are TRBV7-3 and TRBJ2-3; no clear D gene. Germline V lookup: CDR1 SGHTA, CDR2 FQGTGA. Trimming removed 2 bases from V and 2 bases from J, with 11 bases in between. The CDR3 totals 15 residues. CDR3 DNA sequence: TGTGCCAGCAGCTTACAAGTGGGCTACACAGATACGCAGTATTTT. Translated, it gives CASSLQVGYTDTQYF.

Concerning this clonotype itself: It may be a read error: a sequence one base away is much more abundant. The genes are TRBV4-3 and TRBJ2-4; TRBD1 is a possible D gene (6 bases). The CDR3 contains 16 residues. Germline lookup yields CDR1 LGHNA and CDR2 YSLEER. The DNA of the CDR3 is TGCACCAGCAGCCCAAGCAGGGGCCTAGCCAAAAACATTCAGTACTTC. It specifies CTSSPSRGLAKNIQYF.

V and J are TRBV5-5 and TRBJ1-2; no clear D. CDR1 SGHKS and CDR2 YYEKEE come from the germline V gene (reference sequence). CDR3 length equals 11 residues. Trimming took off 4 bases at V and 8 bases at J, with 9 bases between the two ends. The CDR3 DNA is TGTGCCAGCAGCATAGGCCCGGGCTACACCTTC. This gives the protein CASSIGPGYTF.

This chain links TRBV11-2 with TRBJ1-2; maybe TRBD1 (6 bases). There are 16 residues in the CDR3. Germline V gives CDR1 SGHAT, CDR2 FQNNGV. V dropped 0 bases and J dropped 4 bases, with 15 bases sitting between them. CDR3 sequence reads: CASSLDRGARGYGYTF. The CDR3 coding sequence is TGTGCCAGCAGCTTAGATCGCGGGGCCAGGGGCTATGGCTACACCTTC. Variable domain in full (rest from reference TRBV11-2 and TRBJ1-2): EAGVAQSPRYKIIEKRQSVAFWCNPISGHATLYWYQQILGQGPKLLIQFQNNGVVDDSQLPKDRFSAERLKGVDSTLKIQPAKLEDSAVYLCASSLDRGARGYGYTFGSGTRLTVV.

The chain joins TRBV6-5 to TRBJ2-1; a possible D gene is TRBD1 (7 bases). Germline-derived CDR1 and CDR2 are MNHEY and SVGAGI. V lost 8 bases and J lost 15, with 23 bases in between. This CDR3 has 13 residues. Here the CDR3 reads CASPNPDRRRGFF. As DNA, the CDR3 is TGTGCCAGCCCTAACCCGGACAGGCGGAGGGGGTTCTTC.

V usage is TRBV4-1 and J usage is TRBJ2-1, with 14 bases lining up with TRBD2. The CDR3 extends over 20 amino acids. J gave up 0 bases and V 3 bases, and 10 bases lay outside the gene matches. Germline V gene data show CDR1 as MGHRA and CDR2 as YSYEKL. CDR3 nucleotide sequence: TGCGCCAGCAGCCAGTCCCGGACTAGCGGGGGGCGAAGCTCCTACAATGAGCAGTTCTTC. It codes for CASSQSRTSGGRSSYNEQFF.

The V call is TRBV14, the J call TRBJ1-1, with D uncertain. The germline V gene encodes CDR1 SGHDN and CDR2 FVKESK. CDR3 size: 14 residues. The V and J ends lost 4 bases and 4 bases respectively, with 13 bases between them. CDR3: CASSPTRSVTEAFF. CDR3 sequence (DNA): TGTGCCAGCAGCCCCACACGTTCGGTCACTGAAGCTTTCTTT. Together with reference TRBV14 and TRBJ1-1, the CDR3 gives the full variable domain: EAGVTQFPSHSVIEKGQTVTLRCDPISGHDNLYWYRRVMGKEIKFLLHFVKESKQDESGMPNNRFLAERTGGTYSTLKVQPAELEDSGVYFCASSPTRSVTEAFFGQGTRLTVV.

This clonotype was detected a few times. CDR3 coding DNA: TGTGCCAGCAGCTTAGCCGGGCAGGGCCCAGTGGGTGGCTACACCTTC. The encoded protein is CASSLAGQGPVGGYTF. The rearrangement links TRBV7-9 to TRBJ1-2; a weak D match, TRBD1 (5 bases). The CDR3 consists of 16 residues. Germline CDR1 and CDR2: SEHNR and FQNEAQ (reference sequence). Trimming stripped 0 bases from V and 7 bases from J, with 18 bases between. Full variable domain (missing parts from reference TRBV7-9 and TRBJ1-2): DTGVSQNPRHKITKRGQNVTFRCDPISEHNRLYWYRQTLGQGPEFLTYFQNEAQLEKSRLLSDRFSAERPKGSFSTLEIQRTEQGDSAMYLCASSLAGQGPVGGYTFGSGTRLTVV.

The V and J genes are TRBV3-1 and TRBJ2-1; weak D call: TRBD2 (5 bases). V lost 0 bases and J lost 10, with 13 bases in between. Germline V gene data show CDR1 as LGHDT and CDR2 as YNNKEL (reference sequence). The length of the CDR3 is 14 residues. The CDR3 region is CASSQDWSSGEQFF. The CDR3, as DNA: TGTGCCAGCAGCCAAGATTGGTCCAGCGGCGAGCAGTTCTTC.

The genes are TRBV27 and TRBJ2-1, with 8 bases aligning to TRBD1. V was clipped by 5 bases and J by 3 bases; unmatched bases: 9. There are 16 residues in the CDR3. Per the germline V gene, CDR1 is MNHEY and CDR2 is SMNVEV (reference sequence). The CDR3 is CASSPRTGWFYNEQFF. CDR3 in DNA: TGTGCCAGCAGTCCGCGGACAGGGTGGTTCTACAATGAGCAGTTCTTC.

This sequence joins TRBV6-6 and TRBJ2-5; a weak D match, TRBD1 (6 bases). The DNA end favors TRBJ2-7, so the J call may be wrong. The length of the CDR3 is 12 residues. CDR1 is MNHNY and CDR2 is SVGAGI in the germline V gene (reference sequence). The CDR3 reads CASSRPGDEQYF. The CDR3 nucleotides are TGTGCCAGCAGTCGCCCAGGGGACGAGCAGTACTTC.

V gene TRBV5-8 combines with J gene TRBJ2-3, with D maybe TRBD1 (6 bases). This CDR3 comprises 15 residues. The V gene's germline CDR1 is SGHTS and CDR2 YDEGEE. Deletions cut 2 bases from V and 2 bases from J, with 12 bases between. The DNA for the CDR3 is TGTGCCAGCAGCTTAAACAGGGCAACCACAGATACGCAGTATTTT. This encodes CASSLNRATTDTQYF.

This clonotype has only a few counts. The genes are TRBV5-8 and TRBJ2-5; the D call may be TRBD1 or TRBD2 (5 bases each). Trimming left V 4 bases short and J 4 bases short, with 20 bases between. The germline V gene has CDR1 SGHTS and CDR2 YDEGEE. This CDR3 contains 16 residues. CDR3 in DNA: TGTGCCAGCAGCATCCCACGGGACCCACGGGGAGAGACCCAGTACTTC. Its protein product is CASSIPRDPRGETQYF.

This clonotype was detected only once. Possible read error: a much larger clone is one base away. This rearrangement joins TRBV29-1 to TRBJ2-4; TRBD1 matches 7 bases. The V segment lost 7 bases and the J segment 3 bases; nucleotides outside the gene matches: 12. This CDR3 comprises 15 residues. Per germline, CDR1 SQVTM and CDR2 ANQGSEA. CDR3 DNA sequence: TGCAGCGATGTACTCTTTGGGACAGACAAAAACATTCAGTACTTC. This gives the protein CSDVLFGTDKNIQYF.

This chain uses TRBV6-2 or TRBV6-3 with TRBJ1-1; TRBD1 agrees at 8 bases. Trimming cost V 5 bases and J 4 bases; bases outside gene matches: 12. Germline lookup yields CDR1 MNHEY and CDR2 SVGEGT. The length of the CDR3 is 16 residues. The CDR3 DNA is TGTGCCAGCAGTCAGATGACAGGGGCCCTAATCACTGAAGCTTTCTTT. As protein: CASSQMTGALITEAFF.

This clonotype has a handful of counts. The chain links TRBV27 to TRBJ2-7; TRBD1 aligns across 8 bases. Germline values: CDR1 MNHEY, CDR2 SMNVEV (reference sequence). This CDR3 contains 16 residues. V lost 6 bases to trimming and J lost 0 bases; unmatched junction nucleotides: 10. The CDR3, as DNA: TGTGCCAGCAGAACTCTGACAGGGGAAGGCTCCTACGAGCAGTACTTC. Its protein product is CASRTLTGEGSYEQYF.

The chain has TRBV5-5 and TRBJ2-5; 13 bases are a match to TRBD2. The CDR3 runs to 16 residues. Germline V lookup: CDR1 SGHKS, CDR2 YYEKEE (reference sequence). Trimming at V came to 4 bases and at J to 2 bases, leaving 5 bases not matched to a gene. The CDR3 nucleotides are TGTGCCAGCAGCCTGACTAGCGGGGGGTTACAAGAGACCCAGTACTTC. Amino acids: CASSLTSGGLQETQYF.

V and J are TRBV7-2 and TRBJ2-3; tentatively, D is TRBD2 (6 bases). The CDR3 is made up of 16 amino acids. V was cut by 5 bases and J by 1 base, with 16 bases left in between. Germline values: CDR1 SGHTA, CDR2 FQGNSA. The CDR3 region has the DNA TGTGCCAGCAGCCCCCCGGGGGTGCGGCGCACAGATACGCAGTATTTT. Translated: CASSPPGVRRTDTQYF.

J is TRBJ2-3 and V is TRBV7-2, with 10 bases identical to TRBD2. The CDR3 sequence is 16 residues long. Unmatched junction bases numbered 3, after V lost 1 base and J lost 2 bases. CDR1 and CDR2 from the germline V gene are SGHTA and FQGNSA. CDR3: CASSLGSGGATDTQYF. The CDR3 bases are TGTGCCAGCAGCTTAGGGAGCGGGGGGGCCACAGATACGCAGTATTTT.

The V call is TRBV12-3 or TRBV12-4, the J call TRBJ2-1; D possibly corresponds to TRBD2 (7 bases). V lost 6 bases and J 2 bases, leaving 20 bases between the germline ends. This CDR3 spans 17 amino acids. The CDR3 here is CASRGPGGSIPYNEQFF. CDR3 DNA sequence: TGTGCCAGCAGGGGACCGGGGGGCTCTATCCCCTACAATGAGCAGTTCTTC.

The chain uses TRBV6-2 or TRBV6-3 and TRBJ2-7, with D perhaps matching TRBD2 (7 bases). The closer fit of TRBJ2-4 to the DNA end suggests the J call may be wrong. Germline V gene sequence: CDR1 MNHEY, CDR2 SVGEGT. CDR3 length: 16 residues. In DNA, the CDR3 is TGTGCCAGCGGCCAGCGCGGGGGCGGGTCCAAAAACATTCAGTACTTC. Encoded protein: CASGQRGGGSKNIQYF.

The chain's CDR3 is CASSPSGGPEQYF. The CDR3 coding sequence is TGTGCCAGCAGCCCCTCGGGGGGCCCCGAGCAGTACTTC. V usage is TRBV9 and J usage is TRBJ2-5; D perhaps matches TRBD2 (7 bases). The end of the DNA aligns better with TRBJ2-7, so the J call may be wrong. The CDR3 covers 13 residues. The germline CDR1 and CDR2 sequences are SGDLS and YYNGEE.